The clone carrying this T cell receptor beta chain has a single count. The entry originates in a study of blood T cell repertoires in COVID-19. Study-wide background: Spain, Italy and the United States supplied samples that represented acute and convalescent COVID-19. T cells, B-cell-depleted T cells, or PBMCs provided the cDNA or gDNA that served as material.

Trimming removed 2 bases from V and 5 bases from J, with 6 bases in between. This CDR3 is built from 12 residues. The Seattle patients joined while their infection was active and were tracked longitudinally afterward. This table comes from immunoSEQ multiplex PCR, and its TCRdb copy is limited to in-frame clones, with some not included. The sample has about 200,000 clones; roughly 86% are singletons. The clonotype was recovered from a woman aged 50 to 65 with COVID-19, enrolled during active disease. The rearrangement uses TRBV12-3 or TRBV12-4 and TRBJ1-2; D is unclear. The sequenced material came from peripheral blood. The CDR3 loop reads CASSLTQYGYTF. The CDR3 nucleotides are TGTGCCAGCAGTTTAACACAGTATGGCTACACCTTC.